At least ten counts were recorded for the clone carrying this TCR beta chain. Antigen unknown. The sample comes from a study of T cells in Graves' hyperthyroidism and ophthalmopathy. Points from the study as a whole: Patients with ophthalmopathy were separated from those with stable hyperthyroidism by a 13 V-J model.

Amplified regions were TCR beta CDR3 sequences from RNA transcripts. The HTBI set primed first-round TCR CDR3 RT-PCR. TCRdb reprocessed the multiplex PCR reads with MiXCR, giving one entry per CDR3 protein. The sample has about 350,000 distinct CDR3 sequences, 19% seen once. There are 13 residues in the CDR3. V was clipped by 6 bases and J by 4 bases, with 13 bases between them. Germline V gene sequence: CDR1 DFQATT, CDR2 SNEGSKA (reference sequence). The sample taken for sequencing was blood. The chain has TRBV20-1 and TRBJ1-5; D possibly corresponds to TRBD1 (6 bases). The TCR was taken from a woman aged 18-30 years with Graves' hyperthyroidism. Written as DNA, the CDR3 is TGCAGTGCCCTGGACAGTCCGAATCAGCCCCAGCATTTT. Its translation is CSALDSPNQPQHF.